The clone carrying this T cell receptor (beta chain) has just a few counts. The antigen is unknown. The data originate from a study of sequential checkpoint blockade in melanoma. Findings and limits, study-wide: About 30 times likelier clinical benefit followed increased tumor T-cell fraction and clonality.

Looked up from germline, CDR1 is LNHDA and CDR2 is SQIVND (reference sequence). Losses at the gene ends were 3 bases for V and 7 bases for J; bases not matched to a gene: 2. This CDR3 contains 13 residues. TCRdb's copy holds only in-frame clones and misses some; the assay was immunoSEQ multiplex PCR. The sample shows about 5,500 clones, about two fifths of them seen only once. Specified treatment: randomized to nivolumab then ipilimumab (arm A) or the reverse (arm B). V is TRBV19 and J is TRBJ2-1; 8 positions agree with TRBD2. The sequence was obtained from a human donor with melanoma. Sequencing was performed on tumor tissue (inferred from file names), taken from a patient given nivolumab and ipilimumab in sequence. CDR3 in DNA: TGTGCCAGTAGTATGTCTAGCGGGAATGAGCAGTTCTTC. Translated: CASSMSSGNEQFF.